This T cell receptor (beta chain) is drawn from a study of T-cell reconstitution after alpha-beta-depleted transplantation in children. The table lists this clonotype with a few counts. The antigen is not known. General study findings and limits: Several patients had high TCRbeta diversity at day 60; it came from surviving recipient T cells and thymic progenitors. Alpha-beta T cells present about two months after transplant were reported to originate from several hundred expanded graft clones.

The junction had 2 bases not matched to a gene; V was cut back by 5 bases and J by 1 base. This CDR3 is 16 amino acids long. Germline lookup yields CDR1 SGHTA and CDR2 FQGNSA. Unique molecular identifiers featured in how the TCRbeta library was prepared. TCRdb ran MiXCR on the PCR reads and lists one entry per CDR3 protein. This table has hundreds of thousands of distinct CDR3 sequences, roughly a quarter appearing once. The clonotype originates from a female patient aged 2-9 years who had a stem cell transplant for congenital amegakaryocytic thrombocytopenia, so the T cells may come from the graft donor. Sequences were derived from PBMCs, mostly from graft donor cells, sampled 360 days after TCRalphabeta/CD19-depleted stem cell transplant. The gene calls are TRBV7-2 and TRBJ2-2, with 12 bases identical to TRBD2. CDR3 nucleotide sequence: TGTGCCAGCAGCCAGACTAGCGGGGGGAACACCGGGGAGCTGTTTTTT. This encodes CASSQTSGGNTGELFF.